The rows below give T cell receptor beta chains drawn from one sample of a study of blood T cell repertoires in COVID-19. Profiling relied on immunoSEQ multiplex PCR, and the TCRdb table lists in-frame clones only, not all of them. This sample carries roughly 100,000 clones, approximately 86% of them seen once, and the ten largest clones take around 19%. What was sequenced was peripheral blood. The receptors originated from a woman of 80 years or more with acute or convalescent COVID-19. Each CDR3 is given with its conserved first and last residue. Fields, in order: J gene, V gene, D gene, clone size, CDR3 DNA, CDR3 protein. D genes are given only for firm matches. Clone size is given for some rows only: seen once, a few or many times, or a class if the clone is expanded.

>TRBJ1-2|TRBV9|TRBD1|.
TGTGCCAGCAGCGTGTCCTCCCGGCCACCACAGGGGGTGTATGGCTACACCTTC
CASSVSSRPPQGVYGYTF
>TRBJ2-5|TRBV18|.|.
TGTGCCAGCTCACCACCGAAAAGGGGCGGTTTGACCCAAGAGACCCAGTACTTC
CASSPPKRGGLTQETQYF
>TRBJ1-1|TRBV6-5|.|.
TGTGCCAGCAGTTACTTTGGAGAGAACACTGAAGCTTTCTTT
CASSYFGENTEAFF
>TRBJ1-3|TRBV6-6|TRBD1|.
TGTGCCAGCAGGGACAGGGTTGTAGACACCATATATTTT
CASRDRVVDTIYF
>TRBJ1-5|TRBV7-2|.|.
TGTGCCAGCAGCTTAGGGGCAGGGGGCAATCAGCCCCAGCATTTT
CASSLGAGGNQPQHF
>TRBJ1-4|TRBV23-1|.|.
TGCGCCAGCAGTCAATCGGAGGGACCCTGGCTTGAAAAACTGTTTTTT
CASSQSEGPWLEKLFF
>TRBJ1-2|TRBV6-5|.|few
TGTGCCAGCAGTTACTCAACAGGAGGGGGCTACACCTTC
CASSYSTGGGYTF
>TRBJ1-2|TRBV7-2|.|.
TGTGCCAGCAGCTCGACAGTTAACTATGGCTACACCTTC
CASSSTVNYGYTF
>TRBJ1-4|TRBV2|TRBD1|.
TGTGCCAGCAGTGGGGACAGTCTCAATGAAAAACTGTTTTTT
CASSGDSLNEKLFF
>TRBJ2-3|TRBV29-1|.|.
TGCAGCGTTGACGAGCACACAGATACGCAGTATTTT
CSVDEHTDTQYF